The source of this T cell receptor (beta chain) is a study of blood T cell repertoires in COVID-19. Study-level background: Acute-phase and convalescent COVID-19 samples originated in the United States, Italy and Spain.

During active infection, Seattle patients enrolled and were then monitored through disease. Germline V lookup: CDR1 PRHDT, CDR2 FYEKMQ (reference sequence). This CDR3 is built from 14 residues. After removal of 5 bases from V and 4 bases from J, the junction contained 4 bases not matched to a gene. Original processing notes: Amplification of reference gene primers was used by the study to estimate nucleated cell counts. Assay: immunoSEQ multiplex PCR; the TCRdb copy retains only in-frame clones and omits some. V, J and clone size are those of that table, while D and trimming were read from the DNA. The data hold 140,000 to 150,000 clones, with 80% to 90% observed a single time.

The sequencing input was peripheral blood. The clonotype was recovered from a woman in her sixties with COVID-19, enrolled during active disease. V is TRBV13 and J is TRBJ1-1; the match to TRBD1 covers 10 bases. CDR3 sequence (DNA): TGTGCCAGCAGCCCCGGGGACAGGGGCACTGAAGCTTTCTTT. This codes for CASSPGDRGTEAFF.